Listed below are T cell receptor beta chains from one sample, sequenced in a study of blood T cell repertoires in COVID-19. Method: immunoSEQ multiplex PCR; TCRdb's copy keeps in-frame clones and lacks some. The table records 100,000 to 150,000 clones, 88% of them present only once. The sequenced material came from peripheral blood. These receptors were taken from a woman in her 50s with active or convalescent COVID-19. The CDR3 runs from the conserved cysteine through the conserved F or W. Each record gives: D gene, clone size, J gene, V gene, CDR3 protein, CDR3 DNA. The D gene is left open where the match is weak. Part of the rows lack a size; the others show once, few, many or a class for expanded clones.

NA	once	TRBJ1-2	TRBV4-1	CASSQDHGARGGYTF	TGCGCCAGCAGCCAAGACCATGGAGCCCGAGGTGGCTACACCTTC
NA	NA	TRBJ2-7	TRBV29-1	CSAGMGANYEQYF	TGCAGCGCTGGGATGGGGGCAAACTACGAGCAGTACTTC
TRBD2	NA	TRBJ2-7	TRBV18	CASSPSGSSYEQYF	TGTGCCAGCTCACCTAGCGGGAGCTCCTACGAGCAGTACTTC
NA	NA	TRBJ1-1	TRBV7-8	CASSLIRGADAFF	TGTGCCAGCAGCTTAATCCGGGGTGCAGATGCTTTCTTT
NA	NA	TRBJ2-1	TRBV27	CASSLRSGIFNEQFF	TGTGCCAGCAGTTTAAGGTCAGGGATATTCAATGAGCAGTTCTTC
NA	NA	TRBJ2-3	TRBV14	CASSQENGTGTDTQYF	TGTGCCAGCAGCCAAGAAAACGGAACAGGCACAGATACGCAGTATTTT
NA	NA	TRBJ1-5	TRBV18	CASSPAAGGPNSNQPQHF	TGTGCCAGCTCACCAGCGGCGGGGGGTCCCAATAGCAATCAGCCCCAGCATTTT
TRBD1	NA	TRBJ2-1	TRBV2	CASSRGQGAINEQFF	TGTGCCAGCAGCCGGGGACAGGGGGCTATCAATGAGCAGTTCTTC
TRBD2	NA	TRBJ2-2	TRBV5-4	CASSRRTGGQGTGELFF	TGTGCCAGCAGCCGCCGGACGGGAGGGCAGGGCACCGGGGAGCTGTTTTTT
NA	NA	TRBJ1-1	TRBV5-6	CASSTGLGTEAFF	TGTGCCAGCTCCACAGGGCTTGGTACTGAAGCTTTCTTT
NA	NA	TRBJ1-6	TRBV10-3	CAISESKGQRPPLHF	TGTGCCATCAGTGAGTCGAAAGGACAGCGGCCACCCCTCCACTTT
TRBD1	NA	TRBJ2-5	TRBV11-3	CASSSDRVSETQYF	TGTGCCAGCAGTTCCGACAGGGTCTCAGAGACCCAGTACTTC
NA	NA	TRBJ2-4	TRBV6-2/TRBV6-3	CASSYSMQVPNWDIQYF	TGTGCCAGCAGTTACTCGATGCAGGTACCCAATTGGGACATTCAGTACTTC
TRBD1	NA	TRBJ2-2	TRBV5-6	CASSLDRGTGELFF	TGTGCCAGCAGCTTAGACAGGGGAACCGGGGAGCTGTTTTTT
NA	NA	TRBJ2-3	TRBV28	CASSLSGDTQYF	TGTGCCAGCAGTTTATCGGGAGATACGCAGTATTTT
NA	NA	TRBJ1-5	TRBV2	CASTAGIGQPQHF	TGTGCCAGCACCGCAGGGATCGGCCAGCCCCAGCATTTT
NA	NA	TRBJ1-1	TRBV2	CASSEGRFSVNTEAFF	TGTGCCAGCAGTGAGGGCAGGTTCTCCGTGAACACTGAAGCTTTCTTT
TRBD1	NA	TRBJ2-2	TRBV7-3	CASSLMRGPGELFF	TGTGCCAGCAGCTTAATGAGGGGGCCTGGGGAGCTGTTTTTT
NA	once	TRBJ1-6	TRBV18	CASSPSGGLDSPLHF	TGTGCCAGCTCACCATCGGGAGGGTTGGATTCACCCCTCCACTTT
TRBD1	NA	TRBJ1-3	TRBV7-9	CASSKRQGSSGNTIYF	TGTGCCAGCAGCAAAAGACAGGGATCCTCTGGAAACACCATATATTTT
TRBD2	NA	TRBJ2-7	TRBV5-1	CASSLVLADTYEQYF	TGCGCCAGCAGCTTGGTTCTAGCGGATACCTACGAGCAGTACTTC
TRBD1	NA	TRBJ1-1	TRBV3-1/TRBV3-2	CASSQVAGGEFPEAFF	TGTGCCAGCAGCCAAGTTGCAGGGGGAGAATTTCCTGAAGCTTTCTTT
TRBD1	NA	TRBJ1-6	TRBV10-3	CAISEPGTGSTPLHF	TGTGCCATCAGTGAGCCCGGGACAGGGTCAACACCCCTCCACTTT
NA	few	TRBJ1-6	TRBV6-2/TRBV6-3	CASSYPGINSPLHF	TGTGCCAGCAGTTACCCGGGGATTAATTCACCCCTCCACTTT
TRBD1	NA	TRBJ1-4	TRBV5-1	CASSPKGQGRSTNEKLFF	TGCGCCAGCAGCCCCAAGGGACAGGGACGATCAACTAATGAAAAACTGTTTTTT
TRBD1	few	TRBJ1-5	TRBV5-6	CASSGDRGNQPQHF	TGTGCCAGCAGCGGCGACAGGGGCAATCAGCCCCAGCATTTT
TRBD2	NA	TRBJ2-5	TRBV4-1	CASSPQGPRASGFQETQYF	TGCGCCAGCAGCCCCCAGGGTCCGAGGGCTAGCGGGTTTCAAGAGACCCAGTACTTC
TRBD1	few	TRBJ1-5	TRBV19	CASSQTGTVYSNQPQHF	TGTGCCAGTAGCCAGACAGGGACCGTCTATAGCAATCAGCCCCAGCATTTT
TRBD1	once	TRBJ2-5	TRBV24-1	CATGTGNQETQYF	TGTGCCACCGGGACAGGCAACCAAGAGACCCAGTACTTC
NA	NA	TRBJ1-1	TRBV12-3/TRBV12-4	CARGGRITEAFF	TGTGCCAGGGGGGGGAGGATCACTGAAGCTTTCTTT
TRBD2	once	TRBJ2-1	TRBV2	CASSLEGRAGYNEQFF	TGTGCCAGCAGCCTCGAGGGGAGGGCAGGCTACAATGAGCAGTTCTTC
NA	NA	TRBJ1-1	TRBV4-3	CASSQDYRTTNTEAFF	TGCGCCAGCAGCCAAGATTATCGGACAACGAACACTGAAGCTTTCTTT
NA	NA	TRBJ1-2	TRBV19	CASSIDRGGYTF	TGTGCCAGTAGTATAGACCGGGGTGGCTACACCTTC
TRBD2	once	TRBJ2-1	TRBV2	CASSEGGRREQFF	TGTGCCAGCAGTGAGGGAGGGAGAAGAGAGCAGTTCTTC
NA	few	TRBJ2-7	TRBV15	CATSREGRSEQYF	TGTGCCACCAGCAGAGAGGGTCGGAGCGAGCAGTACTTC
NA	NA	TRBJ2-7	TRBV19	CASSIRAQLLIYEQYF	TGTGCCAGTAGTATCCGAGCGCAGCTCCTTATCTACGAGCAGTACTTC
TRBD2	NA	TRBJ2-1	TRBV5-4	CASNPSGSGNEQFF	TGTGCCAGCAACCCTAGCGGGAGTGGAAATGAGCAGTTCTTC
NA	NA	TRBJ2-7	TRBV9	CASSVDFSGSGDEQYF	TGTGCCAGCAGCGTAGACTTTTCCGGGAGTGGCGACGAGCAGTACTTC
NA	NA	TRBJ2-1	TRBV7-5	CARSLQQGTFSYNEQFF	TGTGCCAGAAGCTTACAACAGGGTACGTTCTCCTACAATGAGCAGTTCTTC